One and the same sample provided the 13 T cell receptor beta chains below, sequenced in a study of OX40 agonist ivuxolimab in advanced cancers. The assay was immunoSEQ multiplex PCR, and TCRdb's table has in-frame clones only and misses some. The repertoire holds about 35,000 clones, with around 70% as singletons. The sample here was CD4+ or CD8+ T cells sorted from blood, taken in a trial of the OX40 agonist ivuxolimab. These receptors came from an adult with an advanced solid tumor such as melanoma, head and neck, liver or kidney cancer.

This clone was counted a single time. The CDR3 region is CASGSGQSSYNEQFF. CDR3 nucleotide sequence: TGCGCCAGCGGTAGCGGGCAAAGCTCCTACAATGAGCAGTTCTTC. The chain combines TRBV5-1 with TRBJ2-1; 7 bases are a match to TRBD2. Losses at the gene ends were 7 bases for V and 0 bases for J; bases not matched to a gene: 7. Germline V CDR1 and CDR2: SGHRS, YFSETQ. The CDR3 is 15 residues long.

The V call is TRBV5-1, the J call TRBJ1-1; TRBD1 aligns across 10 bases. The trim removed 5 bases at V and 1 base at J, leaving 8 bases unmatched. CDR3 size: 16 residues. The germline V gene has CDR1 SGHRS and CDR2 YFSETQ. CDR3 sequence: CASRSGTGDGNTEAFF. CDR3 nucleotide sequence: TGCGCCAGCAGATCCGGGACAGGGGATGGGAACACTGAAGCTTTCTTT.

CDR3 sequence reads: CASSGTGQVFSGANVLTF. CDR3 nucleotides: TGTGCCAGCAGTGGCACGGGACAGGTATTCTCTGGGGCCAACGTCCTGACTTTC. The chain has TRBV25-1 and TRBJ2-6; TRBD1 agrees at 8 bases. CDR3 length equals 18 residues. V lost 4 bases to trimming and J lost 0 bases; unmatched junction nucleotides: 8. Germline assignment: CDR1 MGHDK and CDR2 SYGVNS.

As to this clone: The DNA is omitted, as the CDR3 cannot be located on it reliably, and the CDR3 follows TCRdb's listing. This sequence joins TRBV27 and TRBJ2-3; the table's D gene call, TRBD2, was not cross checked with the DNA. CDR1 is MNHEY and CDR2 is SMNVEV in the germline V gene (reference sequence). The CDR3 extends over 15 residues, inclusive of both ends. CDR3 protein: CASSTSTSGTDTQYF.

The genes are TRBV25-1 and TRBJ2-5; the D call may be TRBD1 or TRBD2 (5 bases each). In germline, CDR1 is MGHDK, CDR2 SYGVNS. The CDR3 extends over 14 amino acids. V shed 4 bases and J shed 5 bases, with 14 bases lying between them. CDR3: CASSVTEGRETQYF. The CDR3 DNA follows: TGTGCCAGCAGTGTGACAGAGGGCCGCGAGACCCAGTACTTC. The full variable domain, completed using reference TRBV25-1 and TRBJ2-5, is EADIYQTPRYLVIGTGKKITLECSQTMGHDKMYWYQQDPGMELHLIHYSYGVNSTEKGDLSSESTVSRIRTEHFPLTLESARPSHTSQYLCASSVTEGRETQYFGPGTRLLVL.

This clone has only a few counts. The chain is built from TRBV7-2 and TRBJ2-1; D is possibly TRBD2 (5 bases). Germline-derived CDR1 and CDR2 are SGHTA and FQGNSA. The length of the CDR3 is 14 residues. Trimming took 2 bases from V and 9 from J, leaving 14 bases between them. The chain's CDR3 is CASSLQLDFGEQFF. The CDR3 bases are TGTGCCAGCAGCTTACAACTAGATTTCGGTGAGCAGTTCTTC. The entire variable domain, with the rest obtained from reference TRBV7-2 and TRBJ2-1, is as follows: GAGVSQSPSNKVTEKGKDVELRCDPISGHTALYWYRQSLGQGLEFLIYFQGNSAPDKSGLPSDRFSAERTGGSVSTLTIQRTQQEDSAVYLCASSLQLDFGEQFFGPGTRLTVL.

The CDR3 sequence is CAWGQGNEQFF. The CDR3 DNA sequence: TGTGCCTGGGGCCAAGGGAATGAGCAGTTCTTC. V usage is TRBV30 and J usage is TRBJ2-1; no clear D. The germline V gene has CDR1 GTSNPN and CDR2 SVGIG (reference sequence). CDR3 length equals 11 residues. Trimming cost V 5 bases and J 7 bases, with 9 bases left between them.

This clone is deemed medium-sized. V usage is TRBV7-8 and J usage is TRBJ2-1, with TRBD2 matching over 12 bases. Trimming removed 2 bases from V and 9 bases from J; junction bases left unmatched: 5. This CDR3 is built from 15 residues. The germline gives CDR1 SGHVS, CDR2 FQNEAQ. The chain's CDR3 is CASSLYPSGRGEQFF. CDR3 nucleotide sequence: TGTGCCAGCAGCTTATATCCTAGCGGGAGGGGTGAGCAGTTCTTC.

The chain carries TRBV30 and TRBJ2-1, with D tentatively TRBD2 (5 bases). The V gene lost 1 base and the J gene lost 6 bases, with 10 bases spanning the gap. This CDR3 contains 13 residues. Per the germline V gene, CDR1 is GTSNPN and CDR2 is SVGIG (reference sequence). Here the CDR3 DNA reads TGTGCCTGGAGTGGGCTAGCAGGCAATGAGCAGTTCTTC. It translates to CAWSGLAGNEQFF.

The rearrangement links TRBV5-6 to TRBJ1-1, with TRBD1 identical over 8 bases. The CDR3 contains 16 residues. V shed 4 bases, J shed 6 bases, and the junction held 14 bases outside the gene matches. Germline CDR1 reads SGHDT; CDR2 reads YYEEEE. The CDR3 DNA is TGTGCCAGCAGCATTATTGACAGGGGCTTAACGGCTGAAGCTTTCTTT. This sequence encodes CASSIIDRGLTAEAFF.

The chain has TRBV10-1 and TRBJ2-2; 8 bases agree with TRBD1. This CDR3 is 15 amino acids long. Trimming took 5 bases from V and 1 from J; bases not matched to a gene: 3. The germline gives CDR1 WNHNN, CDR2 SYGVQD (reference sequence). DNA for the CDR3: TGCGCCAGCAGTAGGGACAGGCGGAACACCGGGGAGCTGTTTTTT. It codes for CASSRDRRNTGELFF.

The J gene is TRBJ1-4, the V gene TRBV6-6; 9 bases match TRBD1. In germline, CDR1 is MNHNY, CDR2 SVGAGI (reference sequence). This CDR3 region has 15 residues. Losses at the gene ends were 2 bases for V and 5 bases for J; bases not matched to a gene: 3. CDR3 region: CASSYAGTGNEKLFF. In nucleotides, the CDR3 is TGTGCCAGCAGTTACGCCGGGACAGGGAATGAAAAACTGTTTTTT.

This chain links TRBV19 with TRBJ1-5; tentatively, D is TRBD1 (6 bases). V lost 4 bases to trimming and J lost 2 bases, with 12 bases between them. Per the germline V gene, CDR1 is LNHDA and CDR2 is SQIVND (reference sequence). The CDR3 is 15 amino acids. CDR3 sequence (DNA): TGTGCCAGTAGTACCGACAGGCCTCGCAATCAGCCCCAGCATTTT. This encodes CASSTDRPRNQPQHF.